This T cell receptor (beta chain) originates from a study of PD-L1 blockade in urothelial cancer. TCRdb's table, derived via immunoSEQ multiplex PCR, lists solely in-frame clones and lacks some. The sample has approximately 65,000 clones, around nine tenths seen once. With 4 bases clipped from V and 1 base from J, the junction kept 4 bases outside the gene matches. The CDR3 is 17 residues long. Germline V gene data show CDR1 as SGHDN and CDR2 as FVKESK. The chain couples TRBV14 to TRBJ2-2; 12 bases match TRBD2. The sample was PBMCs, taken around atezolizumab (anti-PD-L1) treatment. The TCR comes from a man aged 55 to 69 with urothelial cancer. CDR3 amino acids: CASSLVLAGGNTGELFF. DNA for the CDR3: TGTGCCAGCAGCCTTGTACTAGCGGGGGGGAACACCGGGGAGCTGTTTTTT.